Listed below are T cell receptor beta chains from one sample, sequenced in a study of human T cells and chemical hapten exposure. TCRdb re-analysed the RACE reads in MiXCR, keeping a single row per CDR3 protein. The table has about 71,000 distinct CDR3 sequences, around 10% seen once. The sample here was whole blood, taken in connection with sensitization to the hapten diphenylcyclopropenone (DPC). The receptors derive from a woman aged 45-59 years with alopecia areata. Some clones in this sample may be carry-over from other donors' samples. Both conserved end residues are part of each CDR3. A D gene is named only where the DNA matches it firmly. Rows give clone size only sometimes, using once, few, many, or a class for an expanded clone.

clone_size: many
d_call: TRBD1
j_call: TRBJ2-3
v_call: TRBV7-8
cdr3_aa: CASSLGRRLRDRAADTQYF
cdr3_nt: TGTGCCAGCAGCTTAGGCAGGAGGCTAAGGGACAGGGCCGCAGATACGCAGTATTTT

clone_size: few
d_call: TRBD1
j_call: TRBJ2-5
v_call: TRBV20-1
cdr3_aa: CSAPGTGRGGETQYF
cdr3_nt: TGCAGTGCTCCCGGGACAGGGAGGGGAGGAGAGACCCAGTACTTC

clone_size: NA
d_call: NA
j_call: TRBJ1-5
v_call: TRBV29-1
cdr3_aa: CSVTQDSNQPQHF
cdr3_nt: TGCAGCGTTACTCAGGATAGCAATCAGCCCCAGCATTTT

clone_size: many
d_call: TRBD2
j_call: TRBJ2-1
v_call: TRBV11-2
cdr3_aa: CASSPRTSGLYNEQFF
cdr3_nt: TGTGCCAGCAGTCCGAGGACTAGCGGGCTCTACAATGAGCAGTTCTTC

clone_size: few
d_call: NA
j_call: TRBJ1-6
v_call: TRBV20-1
cdr3_aa: CSARAGGQSPLHF
cdr3_nt: TGCAGTGCTAGAGCCGGGGGCCAGTCACCCCTCCACTTT

clone_size: NA
d_call: NA
j_call: TRBJ2-1
v_call: TRBV6-2/TRBV6-3
cdr3_aa: CASSSRGGTYNEQFF
cdr3_nt: TGTGCCAGCAGTTCCCGAGGGGGGACCTACAATGAGCAGTTCTTC

clone_size: many
d_call: NA
j_call: TRBJ2-3
v_call: TRBV28
cdr3_aa: CASIGRFTDTQYF
cdr3_nt: TGTGCCAGTATAGGCCGTTTCACAGATACGCAGTATTTT

clone_size: NA
d_call: TRBD2
j_call: TRBJ2-1
v_call: TRBV5-8
cdr3_aa: CASSPSRTSGGNEQFF
cdr3_nt: TGTGCCAGCAGCCCTTCCCGGACTAGCGGGGGAAATGAGCAGTTCTTC

clone_size: many
d_call: NA
j_call: TRBJ2-7
v_call: TRBV14
cdr3_aa: CASSQAIRSRYEQYF
cdr3_nt: TGTGCCAGCAGCCAAGCCATTCGTAGCCGCTACGAGCAGTACTTC

clone_size: few
d_call: TRBD2
j_call: TRBJ2-1
v_call: TRBV5-1
cdr3_aa: CASSVMASGRDEQFF
cdr3_nt: TGCGCCAGCAGCGTGATGGCTAGCGGGAGAGATGAGCAGTTCTTC

clone_size: NA
d_call: NA
j_call: TRBJ2-7
v_call: TRBV12-3/TRBV12-4
cdr3_aa: CASSPARGSRQYF
cdr3_nt: TGTGCCAGCAGCCCCGCCAGGGGTTCGCGGCAGTACTTC

clone_size: NA
d_call: TRBD1
j_call: TRBJ1-6
v_call: TRBV6-5
cdr3_aa: CASTYRGQDPNSPLHF
cdr3_nt: TGTGCCAGCACGTACAGGGGGCAGGATCCTAATTCACCCCTCCACTTT

clone_size: many
d_call: NA
j_call: TRBJ2-7
v_call: TRBV28
cdr3_aa: CASSPDRAPSYEQYF
cdr3_nt: TGTGCCAGCAGTCCCGACCGAGCCCCATCCTACGAGCAGTACTTC

clone_size: many
d_call: TRBD1
j_call: TRBJ1-1
v_call: TRBV5-1
cdr3_aa: CASSLTGGVSNTEAFF
cdr3_nt: TGCGCCAGCAGCTTAACAGGGGGCGTTTCCAACACTGAAGCTTTCTTT

clone_size: NA
d_call: NA
j_call: TRBJ2-2
v_call: TRBV7-6
cdr3_aa: CASSLEQGYGELFF
cdr3_nt: TGTGCCAGCAGCTTAGAGCAGGGTTACGGGGAGCTGTTTTTT

clone_size: few
d_call: TRBD1
j_call: TRBJ2-5
v_call: TRBV7-8
cdr3_aa: CASSSYSLQGARETQYF
cdr3_nt: TGTGCCAGCAGCTCCTACTCCCTTCAGGGGGCGAGGGAGACCCAGTACTTC

clone_size: NA
d_call: NA
j_call: TRBJ2-5
v_call: TRBV11-2
cdr3_aa: CASSPYIGIGQETQYF
cdr3_nt: TGTGCCAGCAGCCCTTATATAGGTATCGGACAAGAGACCCAGTACTTC

clone_size: few
d_call: NA
j_call: TRBJ2-6
v_call: TRBV25-1
cdr3_aa: CASRETGGANVLTF
cdr3_nt: TGTGCCAGCAGGGAGACTGGAGGGGCCAACGTCCTGACTTTC

clone_size: many
d_call: NA
j_call: TRBJ2-2
v_call: TRBV10-2
cdr3_aa: CASSLGTGELFF
cdr3_nt: TGCGCCAGCAGCCTAGGCACCGGGGAGCTGTTTTTT

clone_size: few
d_call: NA
j_call: TRBJ1-4
v_call: TRBV28
cdr3_aa: CASNSPHDITNEKLFF
cdr3_nt: TGTGCCAGCAATTCCCCCCACGACATTACTAATGAAAAACTGTTTTTT

clone_size: few
d_call: TRBD2
j_call: TRBJ2-2
v_call: TRBV20-1
cdr3_aa: CSARLSGRKAGELFF
cdr3_nt: TGCAGTGCTCGACTTAGCGGGAGGAAGGCCGGGGAGCTGTTTTTT

clone_size: many
d_call: NA
j_call: TRBJ1-1
v_call: TRBV6-5
cdr3_aa: CASSYSADPRTEAFF
cdr3_nt: TGTGCCAGCAGTTACTCGGCGGACCCAAGAACTGAAGCTTTCTTT

clone_size: many
d_call: NA
j_call: TRBJ2-1
v_call: TRBV11-2
cdr3_aa: CASSPLPTRVEQFF
cdr3_nt: TGTGCCAGCAGCCCCCTACCGACCAGGGTTGAGCAGTTCTTC

clone_size: NA
d_call: NA
j_call: TRBJ1-5
v_call: TRBV11-1
cdr3_aa: CASSSGRDQPQHF
cdr3_nt: TGTGCCAGCAGCTCCGGCCGAGATCAGCCCCAGCATTTT

clone_size: many
d_call: TRBD2
j_call: TRBJ2-5
v_call: TRBV7-2
cdr3_aa: CASSPRASGPQETQYF
cdr3_nt: TGTGCCAGCAGCCCCAGGGCTAGCGGGCCTCAAGAGACCCAGTACTTC

clone_size: NA
d_call: TRBD1
j_call: TRBJ2-3
v_call: TRBV11-2
cdr3_aa: CASSLDRGLDTQYF
cdr3_nt: TGTGCCAGCAGCTTGGACAGGGGGCTAGATACGCAGTATTTT

clone_size: few
d_call: TRBD1
j_call: TRBJ2-7
v_call: TRBV28
cdr3_aa: CASSLPGTGSYEQYF
cdr3_nt: TGTGCCAGCAGTTTACCCGGGACAGGATCCTACGAGCAGTACTTC

clone_size: NA
d_call: NA
j_call: TRBJ1-4
v_call: TRBV28
cdr3_aa: CASSLAGINEKLFF
cdr3_nt: TGTGCCAGCAGTTTAGCAGGGATTAATGAAAAACTGTTTTTT

clone_size: many
d_call: TRBD2
j_call: TRBJ2-2
v_call: TRBV7-9
cdr3_aa: CASSLLRGRDTGELFF
cdr3_nt: TGTGCCAGCAGCTTACTTCGCGGGAGGGACACCGGGGAGCTGTTTTTT

clone_size: few
d_call: NA
j_call: TRBJ1-5
v_call: TRBV20-1
cdr3_aa: CSARRAGGNQPQHF
cdr3_nt: TGCAGTGCCCGAAGGGCTGGAGGCAATCAGCCCCAGCATTTT

clone_size: once
d_call: TRBD2
j_call: TRBJ2-2
v_call: TRBV18
cdr3_aa: CASSPLAGDTGELFF
cdr3_nt: TGTGCCAGCTCACCGCTAGCGGGAGACACCGGGGAGCTGTTTTTT

clone_size: NA
d_call: NA
j_call: TRBJ2-2
v_call: TRBV18
cdr3_aa: CASSPLGLDTGELFF
cdr3_nt: TGTGCCAGCTCACCCCTCGGTTTGGACACCGGGGAGCTGTTTTTT

clone_size: few
d_call: NA
j_call: TRBJ1-1
v_call: TRBV29-1
cdr3_aa: CSASILAEAFF
cdr3_nt: TGCAGCGCCTCCATCCTTGCTGAAGCTTTCTTT

clone_size: few
d_call: NA
j_call: TRBJ2-7
v_call: TRBV4-2
cdr3_aa: CASSQGLGGYEQYF
cdr3_nt: TGTGCCAGCAGCCAAGGCTTAGGGGGCTACGAGCAGTACTTC

clone_size: NA
d_call: NA
j_call: TRBJ2-3
v_call: TRBV6-5
cdr3_aa: CASSQDSFTDTQYF
cdr3_nt: TGTGCCAGCAGCCAGGACAGTTTCACAGATACGCAGTATTTT

clone_size: many
d_call: TRBD2
j_call: TRBJ2-2
v_call: TRBV20-1
cdr3_aa: CSARRSGRAIAGELFF
cdr3_nt: TGCAGTGCTAGGCGTAGCGGGAGGGCCATTGCCGGGGAGCTGTTTTTT

clone_size: many
d_call: NA
j_call: TRBJ1-5
v_call: TRBV24-1
cdr3_aa: CATSDFNSNQPQHF
cdr3_nt: TGTGCCACCAGTGATTTCAACAGCAATCAGCCCCAGCATTTT